This T cell receptor (beta chain) was documented in a study of blood T cell repertoires in COVID-19. Whole-study context: In each case, the material was cDNA or gDNA derived from T cells, B-cell-depleted T cells, or PBMCs.

The length of the CDR3 is 18 residues. In germline, CDR1 is SGHTA, CDR2 FQGNSA. V lost 5 bases, J lost 8 bases, and 17 bases stayed unmatched. In the original processing: Reference gene primer amplification in the assay estimated nucleated cell counts. The protocol was immunoSEQ multiplex PCR, while the TCRdb copy is restricted to in-frame clones and leaves out a portion. The DNA gave D and trimming, while V, J and clone size come from that table. This sample has 45,000 or so clones, with roughly four fifths found just once. The sequenced sample consisted of peripheral blood. The clonotype originates from a human donor in a cohort sampled during active COVID-19. This chain joins TRBV7-2 and TRBJ2-1; TRBD2 aligns across 11 bases. The CDR3 DNA follows: TGTGCCAGCAGCATGGGACTAGCGGCGGTGACGAGCGGGGATGAGCAGTTCTTC. It encodes CASSMGLAAVTSGDEQFF. Full variable domain (outside the CDR3, taken from reference TRBV7-2 and TRBJ2-1): GAGVSQSPSNKVTEKGKDVELRCDPISGHTALYWYRQSLGQGLEFLIYFQGNSAPDKSGLPSDRFSAERTGGSVSTLTIQRTQQEDSAVYLCASSMGLAAVTSGDEQFFGPGTRLTVL.